A selection of T cell receptor beta chains follows, all from one sample in a study of blood T cells in healthy people across ages. TCRdb re-derived calls from the 5' RACE reads in MiXCR, one entry per CDR3 protein. The sample holds about 680,000 distinct CDR3 sequences, roughly 50% seen once. The sequenced sample was blood. These receptors were collected from a woman aged 60 to 75 in good health. Both conserved end residues are part of each CDR3. D genes are given only for firm matches. Clone sizes are given selectively: once, few, many, or a class where the clone is expanded.

-	-	13	TRBV20-1	TRBJ2-3	CSAISPSTDTQYF	TGCAGTGCAATTAGTCCTAGCACAGATACGCAGTATTTT
-	TRBD2	15	TRBV4-3	TRBJ2-7	CASSSGAGPSYEQYF	TGCGCCAGCAGCAGCGGGGCAGGACCCTCCTACGAGCAGTACTTC
-	-	12	TRBV6-2/TRBV6-3	TRBJ2-1	CASSSQAESQFF	TGTGCCAGCAGTTCTCAAGCTGAAAGTCAGTTCTTC
-	-	14	TRBV7-8	TRBJ1-2	CASTPITGNYGYTF	TGTGCCAGCACCCCAATCACAGGGAACTATGGCTACACCTTC
-	-	14	TRBV27	TRBJ1-2	CASSLSPDGYGYTF	TGTGCCAGCAGTTTATCCCCGGACGGTTATGGCTACACCTTC
once	-	14	TRBV2	TRBJ1-5	CASRTEDFNQPQHF	TGTGCCAGCAGGACAGAAGACTTTAATCAGCCCCAGCATTTT
few	TRBD1	15	TRBV5-5	TRBJ2-7	CASSLLDRPTYEQYF	TGTGCCAGCAGCTTACTGGACAGGCCCACCTACGAGCAGTACTTC
few	TRBD2	14	TRBV6-2/TRBV6-3	TRBJ2-7	CASSYKLAGVRRYF	TGTGCCAGCAGTTACAAGCTAGCGGGGGTCCGACGGTACTTC
-	TRBD2	17	TRBV24-1	TRBJ2-3	CATSDPSASGSTDTQYF	TGTGCCACCAGTGATCCCTCGGCTAGCGGTAGCACAGATACGCAGTATTTT
few	-	14	TRBV4-3	TRBJ1-3	CASSQDLGANTIYF	TGCGCCAGCAGCCAAGATCTGGGGGCGAACACCATATATTTT
-	TRBD1	12	TRBV28	TRBJ2-7	CASRTGGPEQYF	TGTGCCAGCAGGACAGGGGGGCCCGAGCAGTACTTC
many	TRBD2	13	TRBV27	TRBJ2-1	CASSFGTNSEQFF	TGTGCCAGCAGTTTCGGGACTAACAGTGAGCAGTTCTTC
-	-	14	TRBV28	TRBJ2-1	CASSFWGSGNEQFF	TGTGCCAGCAGTTTCTGGGGGAGTGGTAATGAGCAGTTCTTC
-	TRBD1	16	TRBV28	TRBJ1-5	CASSDRGEQGDQPQHF	TGTGCCAGCAGTGACCGGGGGGAACAGGGGGATCAGCCCCAGCATTTT
-	TRBD2	15	TRBV12-3/TRBV12-4	TRBJ2-1	CASSNSGRRYNEQFF	TGTGCCAGCAGTAATAGCGGGAGGCGGTACAATGAGCAGTTCTTC
-	-	12	TRBV20-1	TRBJ2-7	CSAKGQGAEQYF	TGCAGTGCTAAGGGGCAGGGTGCCGAGCAGTACTTC
-	-	13	TRBV20-1	TRBJ2-7	CSATHSFSYEQYF	TGCAGTGCTACCCACAGCTTCTCCTACGAGCAGTACTTC
few	-	12	TRBV12-3/TRBV12-4	TRBJ1-2	CASSIKLHGYTF	TGTGCCAGCAGTATTAAGCTCCATGGCTACACCTTC
-	-	13	TRBV7-2	TRBJ2-1	CAEGKSSYNEQFF	TGTGCAGAGGGGAAAAGCTCCTACAATGAGCAGTTCTTC
few	-	13	TRBV18	TRBJ2-3	CASSGPSGDTQYF	TGTGCCAGCTCAGGCCCATCGGGAGATACGCAGTATTTT
-	TRBD2	14	TRBV20-1	TRBJ2-1	CSARDPSGSNEQFF	TGCAGTGCTAGAGACCCTAGCGGGAGTAATGAGCAGTTCTTC
-	-	16	TRBV20-1	TRBJ1-2	CSARPDRDGGNYGYTF	TGCAGTGCTAGACCCGACCGGGACGGAGGTAACTATGGCTACACCTTC
once	TRBD2	16	TRBV20-1	TRBJ2-1	CSASRDAGGPYNEQFF	TGCAGTGCTAGTAGAGATGCGGGAGGGCCATACAATGAGCAGTTCTTC
-	TRBD2	13	TRBV20-1	TRBJ2-1	CSASGRARNEQFF	TGCAGTGCTAGCGGGAGGGCGAGGAATGAGCAGTTCTTC